Listed below are T cell receptor beta chains from one sample, sequenced in a study of T cell repertoires in cytomegalovirus infection. TCRdb re-derived calls from the reads in MiXCR, one entry per CDR3 protein. The repertoire consists of a few hundred thousand distinct CDR3 sequences, with under 45% occurring once and the leading ten covering more than 40%. These receptors' antigens are unknown. The sequenced sample was cultured PBMCs, obtained from culture after CMV antigen stimulation. These TCRs come from a human donor in good health (CMV status not recorded). Some clones in this sample may be carry-over from other donors' samples. Each CDR3 is given with its conserved first and last residue. D genes are given only for firm matches. Not all rows give a size; the values are once, few, many and, for expanded clones, a class.

j_gene,v_gene,d_gene,abundance,CDR3nt,CDR3aa
TRBJ2-7,TRBV24-1,-,-,TGTGCCACCAGTCAGGGGTTGGTCTACGAGCAGTACTTC,CATSQGLVYEQYF
TRBJ2-1,TRBV19,-,-,TGTGCCAGTTCACACTTCAGGGGAGGGGATGAGCAGTTCTTC,CASSHFRGGDEQFF
TRBJ2-7,TRBV12-5,TRBD1,-,TGTGCTAGTGGTTTGAGGACAGGGAGCGACGAGCAGTACTTC,CASGLRTGSDEQYF
TRBJ2-7,TRBV2,-,-,TGTGCCAGCAGTGTCGGAGCGGACGAGCAGTACTTC,CASSVGADEQYF
TRBJ2-3,TRBV6-6,-,-,TGTGCCAGCAGTTACGGAGGGAGGGGGACGTCTACAGATACGCAGTATTTT,CASSYGGRGTSTDTQYF
TRBJ1-1,TRBV29-1,-,-,TGCAGCGTTCGTTACGACAGGTTGAGCTCTGAAGCTTTCTTT,CSVRYDRLSSEAFF
TRBJ2-1,TRBV20-1,-,few,TGCAGTGCTCAAGGACCGTTCTCCTACAATGAGCAGTTCTTC,CSAQGPFSYNEQFF
TRBJ2-5,TRBV7-6,-,-,TGTGCCAGCAGCCCGACCCAGATAAGACTCGTCCAAGAGACCCAGTACTTC,CASSPTQIRLVQETQYF
TRBJ2-5,TRBV27,-,few,TGTGCCAGCAGTTTTTCATCGGGGGTGGTTGAGACCCAGTACTTC,CASSFSSGVVETQYF
TRBJ1-1,TRBV6-2/TRBV6-3,-,-,TGTGCCAGCAGTTCCCACGCGGGAGGGGCGAACACTGAAGCTTTCTTT,CASSSHAGGANTEAFF
TRBJ1-5,TRBV6-2/TRBV6-3,TRBD1,-,TGTGCCAGCAGTTACTCGGGACAGAACAATCAGCCCCAGCATTTT,CASSYSGQNNQPQHF
TRBJ2-5,TRBV5-6,TRBD2,-,TGTGCCAGCAGCTTGGGGTCTAGCGGCCGGTACCAAGAGACCCAGTACTTC,CASSLGSSGRYQETQYF
TRBJ1-6,TRBV20-1,-,few,TGCAGTGCTAGCACAAAACAGGGAGTGGATAATTCACCCCTCCACTTT,CSASTKQGVDNSPLHF
TRBJ2-7,TRBV6-5,-,-,TGTGCCAGCATCGATACGGGAGCCCCCGGCGAGCAGTACTTC,CASIDTGAPGEQYF
TRBJ2-5,TRBV7-9,-,-,TGTGCCAGCAGCCGACTCAGGGGACGGGAGACCCAGTACTTC,CASSRLRGRETQYF
TRBJ1-4,TRBV2,TRBD1,-,TGTGCCAGCAGTACAGACAGGGATGGTGAAAAACTGTTTTTT,CASSTDRDGEKLFF
TRBJ2-1,TRBV6-2/TRBV6-3,TRBD2,-,TGTGCCAGCACTAGCGGGCCTTACAATGAGCAGTTCTTC,CASTSGPYNEQFF
TRBJ2-1,TRBV7-2,-,-,TGTGCCAGCAGCTTAGGGACTTCGAGGGAGAACAATGAGCAGTTCTTC,CASSLGTSRENNEQFF
TRBJ2-7,TRBV7-4,-,few,TGTGCCAGCAGCCCCCAACCGGGCTCCTACGAGCAGTACTTC,CASSPQPGSYEQYF
TRBJ2-7,TRBV7-9,TRBD1,many,TGTGCCAGCAGCTTAATCGGACAGGGAGACAGCGACGAGCAGTACTTC,CASSLIGQGDSDEQYF
TRBJ2-7,TRBV7-6,TRBD2,-,TGTGCCAGCAGCTTACTAGCGGGACCGCCCTACGAGCAGTACTTC,CASSLLAGPPYEQYF
TRBJ2-2,TRBV11-1,-,few,TGTGCCAGCAGCTTAGCGAGACCCGGGGAGCTGTTTTTT,CASSLARPGELFF
TRBJ1-1,TRBV5-6,TRBD1,-,TGTGCCAGCAGACCAGGACAGGGGGAGGCTGAAGCTTTCTTT,CASRPGQGEAEAFF
TRBJ2-3,TRBV9,TRBD1,-,TGTGCCAGCAGCGGGCCCCTGGGGACAGGGACGACAGATACGCAGTATTTT,CASSGPLGTGTTDTQYF
TRBJ2-3,TRBV9,-,-,TGTGCCAGCAGCGTAGCTCCCACTTTCACAGATACGCAGTATTTT,CASSVAPTFTDTQYF
TRBJ2-3,TRBV7-2,-,few,TGTGCCAGCAGCTTAAGATCGACACCCAGCCCGGGGTTT,CASSLRSTPSPGF
TRBJ2-5,TRBV5-5,-,few,TGTGCCAGCAGCTTGGCCCGCCGGACAGCTGAAGAGACCCAGTACTTC,CASSLARRTAEETQYF
TRBJ1-3,TRBV19,-,-,TGTGCCAGCGGACAGATCAACGGAAACACCATATATTTT,CASGQINGNTIYF
TRBJ1-2,TRBV7-2,-,few,TGTGCCAGCCGCATGGGGGTAACCTATGGCTACACCTTC,CASRMGVTYGYTF
TRBJ2-7,TRBV6-1,TRBD1,-,TGTGCCAGCAGGGGACAGGGGGCCTACTACGAGCAGTACTTC,CASRGQGAYYEQYF
TRBJ2-3,TRBV20-1,TRBD2,-,TGCAGTGCCGGCCTAGCGGGAAGCACAGATACGCAGTATTTT,CSAGLAGSTDTQYF
TRBJ2-5,TRBV5-6,TRBD2,few,TGTGCCAGCAGCTTGTCAGGGAGGGGCCAAGAGACCCAGTACTTC,CASSLSGRGQETQYF